The entry below describes one T cell receptor (beta chain). As yet, its antigen is unknown. The CDR3 has 13 amino acids. The ends were cut back, 5 bases at V and 11 bases at J, with 19 bases in the middle. Germline CDR1 is SQVTM and CDR2 is ANQGSEA. With 60 Vbeta and 13 Jbeta primers, the PCR was carried out. The assay was immunoSEQ multiplex PCR, and TCRdb's table has in-frame clones only and misses some. The sample has about 150,000 clones; roughly 80% are singletons. This entry is derived from a study of cytomegalovirus exposure and HLA in healthy donors. Whole-study results and caveats: Association with HLA alleles at 0.05 false discovery rate was found for around 17,000 TCR beta sequences in a later analysis.

The receptor's source is a man aged 35 to 55 in good health and CMV-seropositive. The sample was PBMCs. The V gene is TRBV29-1, the J gene TRBJ2-1, with D maybe TRBD1 (6 bases). The CDR3 region is CSVLRSPGHQQFF. As DNA, the CDR3 is TGCAGCGTTCTCCGGTCTCCGGGACACCAGCAGTTCTTC.